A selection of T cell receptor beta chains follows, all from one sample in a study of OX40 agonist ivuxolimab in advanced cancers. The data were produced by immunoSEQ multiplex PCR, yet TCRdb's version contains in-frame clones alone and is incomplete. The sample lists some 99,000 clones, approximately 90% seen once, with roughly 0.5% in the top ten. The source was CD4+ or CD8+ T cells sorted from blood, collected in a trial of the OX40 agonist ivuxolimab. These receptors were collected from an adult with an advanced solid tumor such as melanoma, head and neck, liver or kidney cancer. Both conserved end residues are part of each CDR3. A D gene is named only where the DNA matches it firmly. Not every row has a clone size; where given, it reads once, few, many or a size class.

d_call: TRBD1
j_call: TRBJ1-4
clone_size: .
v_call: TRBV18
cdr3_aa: CASSPPNRGDEKLFF
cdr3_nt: TGTGCCAGCTCACCACCCAACAGGGGAGATGAAAAACTGTTTTTT

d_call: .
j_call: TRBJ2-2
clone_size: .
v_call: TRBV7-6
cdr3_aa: CASSLSGGTGELFF
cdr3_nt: TGTGCCAGCAGCTTAAGCGGTGGGACCGGGGAGCTGTTTTTT

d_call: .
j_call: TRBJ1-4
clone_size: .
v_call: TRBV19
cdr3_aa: CASSKGVTNEKLFF
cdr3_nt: TGTGCCAGTAGTAAGGGGGTGACTAATGAAAAACTGTTTTTT

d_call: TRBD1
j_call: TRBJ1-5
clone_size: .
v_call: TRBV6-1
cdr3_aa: CASSEWDRHNQPQHF
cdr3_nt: TGTGCCAGCAGTGAATGGGACAGACATAATCAGCCCCAGCATTTT

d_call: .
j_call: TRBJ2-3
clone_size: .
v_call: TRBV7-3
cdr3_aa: CASSPDVASAQYF
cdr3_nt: TGTGCCAGCAGCCCAGACGTCGCCTCGGCGCAGTATTTT

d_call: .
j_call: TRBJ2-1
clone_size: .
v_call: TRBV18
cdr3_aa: CASSPGGNEQFF
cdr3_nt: TGTGCCAGCTCACCAGGGGGGAATGAGCAGTTCTTC

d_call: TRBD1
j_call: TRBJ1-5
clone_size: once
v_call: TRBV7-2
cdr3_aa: CASSPGQVLSNQPQHF
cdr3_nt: TGTGCCAGCAGCCCGGGACAGGTCTTGAGCAATCAGCCCCAGCATTTT

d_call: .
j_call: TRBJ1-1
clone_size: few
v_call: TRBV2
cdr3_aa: CANKEGMNTEAFF
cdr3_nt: TGTGCCAACAAGGAAGGCATGAACACTGAAGCTTTCTTT

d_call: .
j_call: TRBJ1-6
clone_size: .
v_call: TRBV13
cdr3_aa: CASSVGHRRVDSPLHF
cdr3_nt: TGTGCCAGCAGCGTCGGTCATAGAAGGGTGGACTCACCCCTCCACTTT

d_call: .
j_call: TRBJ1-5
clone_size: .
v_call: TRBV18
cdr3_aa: CASSQESSNQPQHF
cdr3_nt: TGTGCCAGCTCACAAGAAAGTAGCAATCAGCCCCAGCATTTT

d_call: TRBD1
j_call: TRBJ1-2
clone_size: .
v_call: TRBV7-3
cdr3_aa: CASSYGTDYGYTF
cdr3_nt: TGTGCCAGCAGCTATGGGACAGACTATGGCTACACCTTC

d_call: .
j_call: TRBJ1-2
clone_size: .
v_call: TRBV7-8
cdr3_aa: CASSPTPIWEARGYTF
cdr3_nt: TGTGCCAGCAGCCCTACGCCAATCTGGGAAGCCAGGGGCTACACCTTC

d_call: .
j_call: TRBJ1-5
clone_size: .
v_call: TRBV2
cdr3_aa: CASCRDTNQPQHF
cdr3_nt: TGTGCCAGCTGTCGGGACACCAATCAGCCCCAGCATTTT

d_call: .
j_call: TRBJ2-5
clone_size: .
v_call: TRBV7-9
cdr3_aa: CASSLNPRHRQETQYF
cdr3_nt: TGTGCCAGCAGCTTAAACCCGCGGCACAGACAAGAGACCCAGTACTTC

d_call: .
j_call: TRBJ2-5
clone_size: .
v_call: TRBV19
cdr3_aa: CASSFRDQETQYF
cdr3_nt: TGTGCCAGTAGTTTCCGGGACCAAGAGACCCAGTACTTC

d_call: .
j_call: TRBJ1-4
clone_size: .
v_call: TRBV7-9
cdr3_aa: CASSMKRPGPDNEKLFF
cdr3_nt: TGTGCCAGCAGCATGAAGCGTCCGGGACCCGATAATGAAAAACTGTTTTTT

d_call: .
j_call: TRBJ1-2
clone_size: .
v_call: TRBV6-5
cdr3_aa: CASSSYLPGGGYTF
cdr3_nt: TGTGCCAGCAGTTCATACCTCCCGGGGGGCGGCTACACCTTC

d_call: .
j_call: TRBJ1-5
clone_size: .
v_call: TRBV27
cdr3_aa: CASSPYDRLAQHF
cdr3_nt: TGTGCCAGCAGCCCATATGACAGGTTGGCCCAGCATTTT

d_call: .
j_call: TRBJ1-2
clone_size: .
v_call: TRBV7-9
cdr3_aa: CASSQAGTAGVISGGYTF
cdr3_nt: TGTGCCAGCAGCCAAGCCGGGACGGCGGGAGTGATAAGTGGTGGCTACACCTTC

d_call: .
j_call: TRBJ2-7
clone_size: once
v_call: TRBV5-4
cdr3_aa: CASSLRGTPFEQYF
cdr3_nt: TGTGCCAGCAGCTTGAGAGGGACACCGTTCGAGCAGTACTTC

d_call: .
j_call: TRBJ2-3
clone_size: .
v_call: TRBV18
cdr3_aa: CVSSPPANTDTQYF
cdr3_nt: TGTGTCAGCTCACCACCCGCAAACACAGATACGCAGTATTTT

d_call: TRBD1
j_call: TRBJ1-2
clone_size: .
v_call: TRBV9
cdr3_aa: CASSVSGQGYGYTF
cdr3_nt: TGTGCCAGCAGCGTAAGCGGACAGGGCTATGGCTACACCTTC

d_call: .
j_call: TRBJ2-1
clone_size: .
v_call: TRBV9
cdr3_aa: CASSVSGGGAHNEQFF
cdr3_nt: TGTGCCAGCAGCGTATCAGGTGGGGGGGCCCACAATGAGCAGTTCTTC

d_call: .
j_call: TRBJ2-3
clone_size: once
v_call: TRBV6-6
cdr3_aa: CASTNYDTDTQYF
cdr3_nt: TGTGCCAGCACCAACTATGACACAGATACGCAGTATTTT

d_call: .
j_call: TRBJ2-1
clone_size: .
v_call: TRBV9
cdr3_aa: CASSSHGWGEDEQFF
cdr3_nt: TGTGCCAGCAGCTCCCACGGGTGGGGGGAGGACGAGCAGTTCTTC

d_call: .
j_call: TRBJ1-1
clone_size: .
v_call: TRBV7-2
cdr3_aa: CASSLRPGTEAFF
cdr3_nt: TGTGCCAGCAGCTTAAGACCGGGCACCGAAGCTTTCTTT

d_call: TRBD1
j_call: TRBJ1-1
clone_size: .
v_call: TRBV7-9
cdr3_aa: CASSLGGQDLAFF
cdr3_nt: TGTGCCAGCAGCTTAGGGGGACAGGACCTAGCTTTCTTT

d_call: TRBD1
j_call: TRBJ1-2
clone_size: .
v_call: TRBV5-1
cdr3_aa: CASSLSGTGNYGYTF
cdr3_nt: TGCGCCAGCAGCTTGAGCGGGACAGGGAATTATGGCTACACCTTC

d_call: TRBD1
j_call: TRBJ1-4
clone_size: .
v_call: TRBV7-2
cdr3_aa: CASSDTGQPNEKLFF
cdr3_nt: TGTGCCAGCAGCGACACGGGACAGCCAAATGAAAAACTGTTTTTT

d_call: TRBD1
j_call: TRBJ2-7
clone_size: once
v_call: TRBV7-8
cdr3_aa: CASSLAGQGSYEQYF
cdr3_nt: TGTGCCAGCAGCTTAGCGGGACAGGGGTCCTACGAGCAGTACTTC

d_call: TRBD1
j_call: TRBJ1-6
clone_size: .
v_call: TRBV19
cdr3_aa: CASSIGGTANSPLHF
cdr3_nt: TGTGCCAGTAGTATAGGGGGGACAGCTAATTCACCCCTCCACTTT

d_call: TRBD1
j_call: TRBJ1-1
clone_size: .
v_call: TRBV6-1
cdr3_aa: CASTGTGRTEAFF
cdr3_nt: TGTGCCAGTACCGGGACAGGGAGGACTGAAGCTTTCTTT

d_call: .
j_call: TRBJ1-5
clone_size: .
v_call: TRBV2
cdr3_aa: CASSQGYFSNQPQHF
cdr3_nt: TGTGCCAGCAGCCAGGGCTACTTTAGCAATCAGCCCCAGCATTTT

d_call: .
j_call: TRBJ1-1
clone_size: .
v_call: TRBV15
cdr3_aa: CATSRDMGVTEAFF
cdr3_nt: TGTGCCACCAGCAGAGATATGGGGGTAACTGAAGCTTTCTTT

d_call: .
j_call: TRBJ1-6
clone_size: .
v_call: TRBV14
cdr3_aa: CASSQPVGTRIGTLHF
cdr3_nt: TGTGCCAGCAGCCAACCCGTCGGGACCCGAATTGGCACCCTCCACTTT

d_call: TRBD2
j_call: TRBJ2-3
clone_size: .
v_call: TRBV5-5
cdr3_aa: CASSPRTSGASDTQYF
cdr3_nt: TGTGCCAGCAGCCCGCGGACTAGCGGGGCCTCAGATACGCAGTATTTT

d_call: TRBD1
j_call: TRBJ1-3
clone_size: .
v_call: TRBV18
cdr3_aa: CASSRAGTGSSGNTIYF
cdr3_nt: TGTGCCAGCTCACGCGCCGGGACAGGGAGCTCTGGAAACACCATATATTTT

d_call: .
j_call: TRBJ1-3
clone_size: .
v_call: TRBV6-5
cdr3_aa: CASSYQPGNTIYF
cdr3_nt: TGTGCCAGCAGTTATCAGCCTGGAAACACCATATATTTT

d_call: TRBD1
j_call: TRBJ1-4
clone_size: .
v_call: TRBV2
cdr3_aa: CASSLLGQKNEKLFF
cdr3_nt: TGTGCCAGCAGTCTCCTGGGACAGAAGAATGAAAAACTGTTTTTT

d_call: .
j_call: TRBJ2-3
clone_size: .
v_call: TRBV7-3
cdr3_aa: CASSSGADTQYF
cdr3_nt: TGTGCCAGCAGTTCCGGGGCAGATACGCAGTATTTT

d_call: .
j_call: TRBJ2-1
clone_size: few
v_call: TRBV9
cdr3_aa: CASSEKTEPWDEQFF
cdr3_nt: TGTGCCAGCAGCGAAAAAACAGAACCTTGGGATGAGCAGTTCTTC

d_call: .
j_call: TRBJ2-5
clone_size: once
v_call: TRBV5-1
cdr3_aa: CASSLEKGATQYF
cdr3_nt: TGCGCCAGCAGCTTGGAGAAGGGCGCGACCCAGTACTTC

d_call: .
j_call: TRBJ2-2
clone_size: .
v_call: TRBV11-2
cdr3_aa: CASSSPGGELFF
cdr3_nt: TGTGCCAGCAGCTCCCCAGGCGGGGAGCTGTTTTTT

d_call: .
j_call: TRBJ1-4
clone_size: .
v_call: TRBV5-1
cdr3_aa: CASSLVVGSNEKLFF
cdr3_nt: TGCGCCAGCAGCTTGGTCGTGGGTTCTAATGAAAAACTGTTTTTT

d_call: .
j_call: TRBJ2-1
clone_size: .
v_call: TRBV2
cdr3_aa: CASSGSGGQYNEQFF
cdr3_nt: TGTGCCAGCAGCGGTAGTGGGGGGCAGTACAATGAGCAGTTCTTC